This is a list of T cell receptor beta chains from one sample in a study of cytomegalovirus exposure and HLA in healthy donors. Assay: immunoSEQ multiplex PCR; the TCRdb copy retains only in-frame clones and omits some. The sample consists of about 97,000 clones, about 80% of them appearing once. Sequencing was performed on PBMCs. These receptors originate from a man aged 35 to 55 in good health and CMV-seronegative. Each CDR3 is given with its conserved first and last residue. D genes are given only for firm matches. The size of a clone is reported for some rows only, either as once, few or many, or as a class for expanded clones.

j_call	v_call	d_call	clone_size	cdr3_aa	cdr3_nt
TRBJ1-5	TRBV6-5	TRBD1	-	CASSPQGNQPQHF	TGTGCCAGCAGTCCACAGGGGAATCAGCCCCAGCATTTT
TRBJ1-1	TRBV5-1	TRBD1	few	CASTPGTGISEAFF	TGCGCCAGCACTCCCGGGACAGGGATAAGTGAAGCTTTCTTT
TRBJ1-5	TRBV19	-	few	CASQISNQPQHF	TGTGCCAGTCAGATTAGCAATCAGCCCCAGCATTTT
TRBJ1-2	TRBV6-4	TRBD1	few	CASRDSDRESYGYTF	TGTGCCAGCAGAGACTCCGACAGGGAGAGCTATGGCTACACCTTC
TRBJ2-1	TRBV28	-	-	CASLSRQASSYNEQFF	TGTGCCAGCCTTTCGCGACAGGCGAGCTCCTACAATGAGCAGTTCTTC
TRBJ2-7	TRBV11-2	TRBD1	-	CASSLGQGGSYEQYF	TGTGCCAGCAGCTTGGGACAGGGGGGATCCTACGAGCAGTACTTC
TRBJ1-1	TRBV5-5	-	-	CASSLVLTEAFF	TGTGCCAGCAGCTTGGTACTCACTGAAGCTTTCTTT
TRBJ1-1	TRBV5-8	TRBD1	-	CASSRTGAEAFF	TGTGCCAGCAGCCGAACAGGGGCTGAAGCTTTCTTT
TRBJ2-3	TRBV6-4	TRBD2	-	CASSRTSGRGGDTQYF	TGTGCCAGCAGCAGGACTAGCGGGCGAGGTGGAGATACGCAGTATTTT
TRBJ1-1	TRBV6-5	-	-	CASSYSRNTEAFF	TGTGCCAGCAGTTACTCGAGGAACACTGAAGCTTTCTTT
TRBJ2-1	TRBV7-6	-	-	CASSSPRIGDEQFF	TGTGCCAGCAGCTCCCCTAGGATTGGAGATGAGCAGTTCTTC
TRBJ2-3	TRBV30	-	-	CARSRSGGSTDTQYF	TGTGCCAGAAGTCGATCGGGGGGCTCCACAGATACGCAGTATTTT
TRBJ1-6	TRBV28	-	-	CASTRVNNSPLHF	TGTGCCAGCACCAGGGTCAATAATTCACCCCTCCACTTT
TRBJ2-7	TRBV5-1	TRBD2	-	CASSLREGREQYF	TGCGCCAGCAGCTTGCGGGAGGGCAGGGAGCAGTACTTC
TRBJ1-1	TRBV2	-	-	CASSGNRPNTEAFF	TGTGCCAGCAGTGGTAACAGGCCGAACACTGAAGCTTTCTTT
TRBJ1-2	TRBV29-1	-	once	CSVGVVTGRGYTF	TGCAGCGTTGGGGTCGTGACAGGTCGTGGCTACACCTTC
TRBJ2-1	TRBV7-9	-	-	CASSKLGGALENEQFF	TGTGCCAGCAGCAAGTTAGGGGGGGCATTGGAGAATGAGCAGTTCTTC
TRBJ2-2	TRBV27	TRBD2	medium-sized	CASSLASGVANTGELFF	TGTGCCAGCAGTTTGGCTAGCGGTGTCGCGAACACCGGGGAGCTGTTTTTT
TRBJ2-1	TRBV7-3	TRBD2	once	CASSALSGGTGEQFF	TGTGCCAGCAGCGCCCTCTCCGGGGGGACGGGTGAGCAGTTCTTC
TRBJ2-1	TRBV7-2	TRBD2	few	CASSLKGSGGRYNEQFF	TGTGCCAGCAGCTTAAAGGGTAGCGGGGGCCGATACAATGAGCAGTTCTTC
TRBJ2-3	TRBV9	-	-	CASSKGSTDTQYF	TGTGCCAGCAGCAAGGGGAGCACAGATACGCAGTATTTT
TRBJ2-3	TRBV6-5	-	-	CASRLPSTDTQYF	TGTGCCAGCCGTCTCCCGAGCACAGATACGCAGTATTTT
TRBJ2-3	TRBV27	-	-	CASSFIPTSTDTQYF	TGTGCCAGCAGTTTCATCCCGACTAGCACAGATACGCAGTATTTT
TRBJ1-5	TRBV27	-	once	CASSLNGGAGNQPQHF	TGTGCCAGCAGTTTAAATGGGGGGGCAGGCAACCAGCCCCAGCATTTT
TRBJ2-1	TRBV10-3	TRBD1	-	CAISRGETGDNEQFF	TGTGCCATCAGTAGGGGAGAGACAGGGGACAATGAGCAGTTCTTC
TRBJ2-1	TRBV7-6	-	once	CASSLVGGAYNEQFF	TGTGCCAGCAGCTTAGTGGGGGGAGCCTACAATGAGCAGTTCTTC
TRBJ2-3	TRBV5-4	-	-	CASSLVIAPDTQYF	TGTGCCAGCAGCTTGGTGATAGCCCCAGATACGCAGTATTTT
TRBJ1-1	TRBV7-3	TRBD1	-	CASSKTGGTEAFF	TGTGCCAGCAGCAAGACAGGGGGCACTGAAGCTTTCTTT
TRBJ1-2	TRBV7-2	TRBD1	-	CASSPQGALDYGYTF	TGTGCCAGCAGCCCACAGGGGGCACTCGACTATGGCTACACCTTC
TRBJ2-3	TRBV10-2	TRBD2	few	CATRGGVGGRTDTQYF	TGCGCCACCCGCGGGGGTGTGGGGGGGAGAACAGATACGCAGTATTTT
TRBJ2-3	TRBV11-3	-	-	CASTTGVAGDTQYF	TGTGCCAGCACCACGGGGGTAGCAGGAGATACGCAGTATTTT
TRBJ2-2	TRBV28	TRBD1	-	CASSLCGLVRGTGVGELFF	TGTGCCAGCAGTTTATGCGGGTTAGTTCGCGGGACAGGGGTCGGGGAGCTGTTTTTT
TRBJ2-1	TRBV5-1	TRBD2	-	CASSQLSGGSYEQFF	TGCGCCAGCAGCCAGCTAAGCGGGGGGAGCTATGAGCAGTTCTTC
TRBJ2-3	TRBV5-1	-	-	CASSPDPGADTQYF	TGCGCCAGCAGCCCTGACCCCGGGGCAGATACGCAGTATTTT
TRBJ1-5	TRBV27	TRBD1	-	CASSQGQGGNQPQHF	TGTGCCAGCAGTCAAGGACAGGGCGGCAATCAGCCCCAGCATTTT
TRBJ1-5	TRBV15	-	-	CATSREGDGGAQHF	TGTGCCACCAGCAGAGAAGGGGACGGGGGTGCCCAGCATTTT
TRBJ2-3	TRBV6-4	TRBD2	-	CASSDSSGGIDTQYF	TGTGCCAGCAGTGACTCGAGCGGGGGGATAGATACGCAGTATTTT
TRBJ1-2	TRBV7-2	TRBD1	-	CASSSGTGGSDYGYTF	TGTGCCAGCAGCTCCGGGACAGGGGGCTCGGACTATGGCTACACCTTC
TRBJ2-6	TRBV27	TRBD1	few	CASSRTGIPEGANVLTF	TGTGCCAGCAGCCGGACAGGGATCCCCGAGGGGGCCAACGTCCTGACTTTC
TRBJ1-2	TRBV28	-	-	CASSPGDKRGSYGYTF	TGTGCCAGCAGCCCTGGGGACAAAAGGGGTAGCTATGGCTACACCTTC
TRBJ2-3	TRBV10-1	TRBD1	-	CASSRGQGASDTQYF	TGCGCCAGCAGCCGGGGACAGGGGGCGAGTGATACGCAGTATTTT
TRBJ2-7	TRBV19	TRBD1	-	CASSSRQGARYEQYF	TGTGCCAGTAGTTCCCGCCAGGGGGCGCGATACGAGCAGTACTTC
TRBJ1-3	TRBV4-2	-	-	CASSQDGLSFSGNTIYF	TGTGCCAGCAGCCAAGATGGCCTTTCCTTCTCTGGAAACACCATATATTTT
TRBJ1-1	TRBV18	-	-	CASSPRSESTEAFF	TGTGCCAGCTCACCTAGGAGTGAAAGCACTGAAGCTTTCTTT
TRBJ2-3	TRBV7-2	TRBD2	-	CASSPGGYTQYF	TGTGCCAGCAGCCCGGGGGGGTATACGCAGTATTTT
TRBJ1-6	TRBV10-2	-	-	CASSESTRGRNSPLHF	TGCGCCAGCAGTGAGTCGACTCGAGGGCGTAATTCACCCCTCCACTTT
TRBJ1-5	TRBV6-6	-	-	CASSKQGPNQPQHF	TGTGCCAGCAGCAAACAGGGACCCAATCAGCCCCAGCATTTT
TRBJ1-2	TRBV19	TRBD1	-	CASSIQGARGYTF	TGTGCCAGTAGTATCCAGGGGGCGCGAGGCTACACCTTC
TRBJ1-1	TRBV7-9	TRBD1	-	CASSAGGSGHEAFF	TGTGCCAGCAGCGCAGGGGGGTCGGGCCATGAAGCTTTCTTT
TRBJ2-2	TRBV28	-	-	CASRTQGSAGELFF	TGTGCCAGCAGAACTCAGGGAAGCGCCGGGGAGCTGTTTTTT
TRBJ2-3	TRBV18	-	-	CASSPDFTDTQYF	TGTGCCAGCTCACCCGACTTCACAGATACGCAGTATTTT
TRBJ2-1	TRBV10-1	TRBD2	-	CASSSGTSGGPSFF	TGCGCCAGCAGTTCTGGGACTAGCGGGGGGCCGTCCTTCTTC